The 24 T cell receptor beta chains below all came from one sample that was sequenced in a study of CD8+CD57+ T cells in acquired aplastic anemia. The template for TCR beta VDJ and CDR3 sequence profiling was genomic DNA. TCRdb re-derived calls from the reads in MiXCR, one entry per CDR3 protein. The sample yields approximately 250,000 distinct CDR3 sequences, around 82% seen once. Sequencing was done on patients that had shown CD8+CD57+ cell expansion by flow cytometry. Sequencing input: sorted CD4+, CD8+, or CD8+CD57+ T cells (not recorded which) from PBMCs. These receptors were collected from a human donor with aplastic anemia.

CDR3 residues: CASSPWTTFTDTQYF. The CDR3 region has the DNA TGTGCCAGCAGCCCCTGGACTACCTTCACAGATACGCAGTATTTT. V usage is TRBV9 and J usage is TRBJ2-3; tentative D call: TRBD2 (6 bases). The length of the CDR3 is 15 residues. The ends were cut back, 4 bases at V and 2 bases at J, with 14 bases in the middle. Germline CDR1 SGDLS, CDR2 YYNGEE.

A note on this clonotype: Without the conserved terminal phenylalanine or tryptophan, this CDR3 likely stems from a read error. The DNA is left out, because the CDR3 cannot be placed on it with certainty; the CDR3 is given as TCRdb lists it. This chain connects TRBV7-9 to TRBJ2-5; TRBD2 was called by the table and not checked on the DNA. The germline gives CDR1 SEHNR, CDR2 FQNEAQ (reference sequence). The CDR3 has 14 amino acids, counting both end residues. The CDR3 reads CASSSGSGRDSTDS.

The chain links TRBV15 to TRBJ2-5; a possible D gene is TRBD2 (5 bases). V lost 7 bases to trimming and J lost 2 bases, with 14 bases between them. Germline loops: CDR1 LNHNV, CDR2 YYDKDF (reference sequence). The CDR3 consists of 14 residues. The CDR3 DNA reads TGTGCCACCAAGGTAGCGAGCGAGCAAGAGACCCAGTACTTC. Translating gives CATKVASEQETQYF. Combining the CDR3 with reference TRBV15 and TRBJ2-5 gives the whole variable domain DAMVIQNPRYQVTQFGKPVTLSCSQTLNHNVMYWYQQKSSQAPKLLFHYYDKDFNNEADTPDNFQSRRPNTSFCFLDIRSPGLGDTAMYLCATKVASEQETQYFGPGTRLLVL.

The chain links TRBV4-1 to TRBJ1-1; D is unclear. V gave up 1 base and J gave up 6 bases, with 27 bases separating them. The CDR3 runs 19 residues. Germline-derived CDR1 and CDR2 are MGHRA and YSYEKL. This CDR3 reads CASSQGLAGGCKALAEAFF. The CDR3 nucleotides read TGCGCCAGCAGCCAAGGCCTTGCAGGTGGCTGCAAGGCCTTGGCTGAAGCTTTCTTT.

With respect to this clonotype: Sequence at one end of the junction differs from germline and may be a read error. In DNA form, the CDR3 reads TGTGCCAGCGGCGAAGGTGGCACAGATACGCACGATTTT. This codes for CASGEGGTDTHDF. The chain employs TRBV14 and TRBJ2-3; D not resolved. Per the germline V gene, CDR1 is SGHDN and CDR2 is FVKESK. The CDR3 spans 13 residues.

The rearrangement joins TRBV20-1 to TRBJ2-7, with D possibly matching TRBD2 (6 bases). The germline V and J ends were trimmed by 5 bases and 6 bases, with 20 bases remaining between them. This CDR3 contains 14 residues. CDR1 and CDR2 from the germline V gene are DFQATT and SNEGSKA (reference sequence). The CDR3 DNA sequence: TGCAGTGCTCCGGATACAACGGGAGCACTCGAGCAGTACGTC. Its protein is CSAPDTTGALEQYV.

A remark on this clonotype: Because the CDR3 is missing its conserved closing phenylalanine or tryptophan, this is likely a read error. The limits of the CDR3 on the DNA are not certain, so only TCRdb's listed CDR3 is given. The chain couples TRBV7-3 to TRBJ2-1. The CDR3 spans 11 residues, counting both ends. Germline-derived CDR1 and CDR2 are SGHTA and FQGTGA. The CDR3 protein is CASSVNVEQII.

The rearrangement uses TRBV7-2 and TRBJ1-6; 7 bases line up with TRBD1. V lost 0 bases and J lost 15; bases outside the gene matches: 11. CDR1 is SGHTA, CDR2 FQGNSA, per germline. The CDR3 is made up of 15 amino acids. This chain's CDR3 is CASSLAGGQRSHLHF. In DNA form, the CDR3 reads TGTGCCAGCAGCTTAGCGGGGGGACAGCGATCCCACCTCCACTTT. The complete variable domain, with remaining parts taken from reference TRBV7-2 and TRBJ1-6, reads GAGVSQSPSNKVTEKGKDVELRCDPISGHTALYWYRQSLGQGLEFLIYFQGNSAPDKSGLPSDRFSAERTGGSVSTLTIQRTQQEDSAVYLCASSLAGGQRSHLHFGNGTRLTVT.

The chain combines TRBV7-9 with TRBJ1-4, with TRBD1 identical over 8 bases. The CDR3 totals 15 residues. Trimming took 3 bases from V and 17 from J; bases not matched to a gene: 17. The germline gives CDR1 SEHNR, CDR2 FQNEAQ (reference sequence). DNA of the CDR3: TGTGCCAGCAGCTTCAGGACAGGGTCCAATGAGCAGTTCTTTTTT. As protein: CASSFRTGSNEQFFF.

Comments on this clonotype: Here the CDR3 omits its conserved ending phenylalanine or tryptophan, so a read error is the likely source. The DNA is omitted, as the CDR3 cannot be located on it reliably, and the CDR3 follows TCRdb's listing. This CDR3 is CASRQGVSGVMFS. The chain combines TRBV7-3 with TRBJ2-2; the DNA was not used to check the table's D call, TRBD1. The CDR3 comprises 13 residues, both ends counted. The V gene's germline CDR1 is SGHTA and CDR2 FQGTGA.

The chain combines TRBV7-8 with TRBJ2-1; 9 nucleotides agree with TRBD2. V shed 3 bases, J shed 12 bases, and the junction held 15 bases outside the gene matches. Germline CDR1 and CDR2: SGHVS and FQNEAQ. The length of the CDR3 is 16 residues. The CDR3 sequence: CASSFEVSGGRFVQFF. The CDR3 bases are TGTGCCAGCAGCTTTGAGGTTAGCGGGGGACGGTTTGTGCAGTTCTTC.

CDR3 in amino acids: CASSLAHGTETTQYF. In DNA form, the CDR3 reads TGTGCCAGCAGCTTAGCCCACGGGACCGAAACGACCCAGTACTTC. The chain is built from TRBV7-8 and TRBJ2-5; tentatively, D is TRBD1 or TRBD2 (5 bases each). Looked up from germline, CDR1 is SGHVS and CDR2 is FQNEAQ. The CDR3 is 15 residues long. The ends were cut back, 0 bases at V and 7 bases at J, with 15 bases in the middle.

This clonotype came up once. The V call is TRBV7-9, the J call TRBJ2-7; a possible D gene is TRBD2 (5 bases). The CDR3 runs to 14 residues. Trimming left V 5 bases short and J 2 bases short, with 13 bases between. Germline-derived CDR1 and CDR2 are SEHNR and FQNEAQ (reference sequence). Here the CDR3 reads CASSVGPGAYEQYF. CDR3 nucleotides: TGTGCCAGCAGCGTAGGACCCGGGGCCTACGAGCAGTACTTC. Using reference TRBV7-9 and TRBJ2-7 for the parts outside the CDR3, the full variable domain is DTGVSQNPRHKITKRGQNVTFRCDPISEHNRLYWYRQTLGQGPEFLTYFQNEAQLEKSRLLSDRFSAERPKGSFSTLEIQRTEQGDSAMYLCASSVGPGAYEQYFGPGTRLTVT.

As concerns this clonotype: One end of the junction fails to match germline, which may point to a read error. V gene TRBV7-9 combines with J gene TRBJ2-3; no clear D. The CDR3 is 14 amino acids. CDR1 and CDR2 from the germline V gene are SEHNR and FQNEAQ (reference sequence). The chain's CDR3 is CASSLTSVHNTQFF. The CDR3 nucleotides are TGTGCCAGCAGTCTAACGTCGGTTCACAATACGCAGTTTTTT.

The chain joins TRBV4-1 to TRBJ2-5; TRBD1 matches at 8 bases. CDR3 length equals 17 residues. V was clipped by 2 bases and J by 8 bases; unmatched bases: 16. CDR1 MGHRA and CDR2 YSYEKL come from the germline V gene. CDR3 amino acids: CASSQSSTRDRQGTQYF. Here the CDR3 DNA reads TGCGCCAGCAGCCAAAGTTCGACTCGGGACAGGCAAGGCACCCAGTACTTC.

The chain couples TRBV29-1 to TRBJ2-1; 8 bases are a match to TRBD2. Germline V gene sequence: CDR1 SQVTM, CDR2 ANQGSEA. The CDR3 spans 10 residues. CDR3 region: CGGGINEQFF. As DNA, the CDR3 is TGCGGCGGGGGGATCAATGAGCAGTTCTTC.

The DNA for the CDR3 is TGTGCCAGCGGGGACGGGGGCACAGAAACGCAGTATTACTTC. Amino acids: CASGDGGTETQYYF. V gene TRBV9 combines with J gene TRBJ2-5; D is perhaps TRBD1 or TRBD2 (6 bases each). Germline V gene sequence: CDR1 SGDLS, CDR2 YYNGEE. The CDR3 extends over 14 amino acids. Trimming shortened V by 7 bases and J by 14 bases, and 27 bases separated the two germline ends.

There are many counts of this clonotype. The junction shows a germline mismatch at one end, possibly a read error. V is TRBV9 and J is TRBJ2-3; TRBD2 agrees at 7 bases. The CDR3 contains 14 residues. Germline lookup yields CDR1 SGDLS and CDR2 YYNGEE. This CDR3 is CASSGEAGNTGEHF. The CDR3 coding sequence is TGTGCCAGCAGTGGTGAAGCGGGGAACACCGGGGAGCACTTC. Full variable domain (outside the CDR3, taken from reference TRBV9 and TRBJ2-3): DSGVTQTPKHLITATGQRVTLRCSPRSGDLSVYWYQQSLDQGLQFLIQYYNGEERAKGNILERFSAQQFPDLHSELNLSSLELGDSALYFCASSGEAGNTGEHFGPGTRLTVL.

The table lists this clonotype with a count of one. At one end, the junction sequence differs from germline, possibly due to a read error. The chain is built from TRBV9 and TRBJ2-3; D remains ambiguous. This CDR3 has 12 residues. Germline lookup yields CDR1 SGDLS and CDR2 YYNGEE. The CDR3 sequence is CASGVGSDIQYF. In DNA form, the CDR3 reads TGTGCCAGCGGCGTAGGGTCAGATATTCAGTATTTT.

The chain employs TRBV9 and TRBJ1-2; no firm D call. The CDR3 sequence is 15 residues long. With 3 bases removed from V and 5 bases from J, the gap between germline ends came to 17 bases. Germline V lookup: CDR1 SGDLS, CDR2 YYNGEE. This CDR3 reads CASSATTGAVYGYTF. The DNA for the CDR3 is TGTGCCAGCAGCGCCACAACGGGCGCCGTATATGGCTACACCTTC. Variable domain in full (rest from reference TRBV9 and TRBJ1-2): DSGVTQTPKHLITATGQRVTLRCSPRSGDLSVYWYQQSLDQGLQFLIQYYNGEERAKGNILERFSAQQFPDLHSELNLSSLELGDSALYFCASSATTGAVYGYTFGSGTRLTVV.

As to this clonotype: One end of the junction varies from germline; a read error may be responsible. CDR3 coding DNA: TGTGCCAGCAAGTTAACAGGAGAGGACTACAAGCAGTACTTC. Its protein product is CASKLTGEDYKQYF. The chain joins TRBV7-8 to TRBJ2-7, with TRBD2 as a possible D gene (6 bases). This CDR3 region has 14 residues. Looked up from germline, CDR1 is SGHVS and CDR2 is FQNEAQ. Combining the CDR3 with reference TRBV7-8 and TRBJ2-7 gives the whole variable domain GAGVSQSPRYKVAKRGQDVALRCDPISGHVSLFWYQQALGQGPEFLTYFQNEAQLDKSGLPSDRFFAERPEGSVSTLKIQRTQQEDSAVYLCASKLTGEDYKQYFGPGTRLTVT.

As to this clonotype: This is likely a read error, given that the CDR3 carries no conserved phenylalanine or tryptophan at its end. The limits of the CDR3 on the DNA are not certain, so only TCRdb's listed CDR3 is given. This chain connects TRBV7-2 to TRBJ2-5; the table names TRBD2, a call not compared with the DNA. The germline gives CDR1 SGHTA, CDR2 FQGNSA. From its first to its last residue, the CDR3 has 12 amino acids. CDR3 residues: CASSVTRESRYI.

This clonotype appeared a single time. The chain combines TRBV7-9 with TRBJ2-3, with D unresolved. Per the germline V gene, CDR1 is SEHNR and CDR2 is FQNEAQ (reference sequence). The CDR3 runs 14 residues. The V end was cut by 3 bases, the J end by 9 bases, with 16 bases between. CDR3 DNA sequence: TGTGCCAGCAGCTTTGAAGGAAGCCCCGGGACGCAGTATTTT. It encodes CASSFEGSPGTQYF.

The chain joins TRBV19 to TRBJ1-1; 7 bases match TRBD1. The ends lost 5 bases at V and 4 bases at J; junction bases unmatched: 13. Germline CDR1 is LNHDA and CDR2 is SQIVND (reference sequence). The CDR3 runs to 16 residues. The CDR3 nucleotides read TGTGCCAGTAGTCGACTTAAGACAGGGATCGTCACTGAAGCTTTCTTT. Its protein product is CASSRLKTGIVTEAFF.